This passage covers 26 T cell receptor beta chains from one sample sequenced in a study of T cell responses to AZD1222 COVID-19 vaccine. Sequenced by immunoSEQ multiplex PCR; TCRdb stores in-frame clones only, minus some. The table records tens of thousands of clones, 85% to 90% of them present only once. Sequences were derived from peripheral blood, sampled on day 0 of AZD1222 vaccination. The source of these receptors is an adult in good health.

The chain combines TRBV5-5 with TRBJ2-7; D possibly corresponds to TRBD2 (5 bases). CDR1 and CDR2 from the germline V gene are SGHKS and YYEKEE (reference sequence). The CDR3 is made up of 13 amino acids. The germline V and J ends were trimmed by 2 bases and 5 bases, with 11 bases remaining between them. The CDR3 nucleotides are TGTGCCAGCAGCTTATGGCCCGGGGACGAGCAGTACTTC. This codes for CASSLWPGDEQYF.

This CDR3 is CASSPGTGGYNQPQHF. In nucleotides, the CDR3 is TGTGCCAGCAGTCCTGGGACAGGGGGGTACAATCAGCCCCAGCATTTT. This rearrangement joins TRBV27 to TRBJ1-5, with 11 bases aligning to TRBD1. CDR1 is MNHEY and CDR2 is SMNVEV in the germline V gene (reference sequence). There are 16 residues in the CDR3. The trim removed 5 bases at V and 3 bases at J, leaving 6 bases unmatched.

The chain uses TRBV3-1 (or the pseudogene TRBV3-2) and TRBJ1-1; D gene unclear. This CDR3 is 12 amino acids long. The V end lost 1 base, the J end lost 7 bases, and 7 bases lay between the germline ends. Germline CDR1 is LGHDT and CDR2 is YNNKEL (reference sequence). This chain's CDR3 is CASSQGSVEAFF. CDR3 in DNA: TGTGCCAGCAGCCAAGGTTCCGTTGAAGCTTTCTTT.

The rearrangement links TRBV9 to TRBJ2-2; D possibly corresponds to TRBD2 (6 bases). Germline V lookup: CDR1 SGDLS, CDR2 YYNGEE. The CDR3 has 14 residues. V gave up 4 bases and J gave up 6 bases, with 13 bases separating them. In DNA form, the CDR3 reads TGTGCCAGCAGCCCACGACCGGGGGCCGGGGAGCTGTTTTTT. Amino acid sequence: CASSPRPGAGELFF.

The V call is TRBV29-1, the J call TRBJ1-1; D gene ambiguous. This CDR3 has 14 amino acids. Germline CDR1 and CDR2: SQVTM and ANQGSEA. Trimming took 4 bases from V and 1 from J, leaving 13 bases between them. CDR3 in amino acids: CSVARGQPNTEAFF. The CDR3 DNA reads TGCAGCGTTGCAAGAGGCCAGCCGAACACTGAAGCTTTCTTT.

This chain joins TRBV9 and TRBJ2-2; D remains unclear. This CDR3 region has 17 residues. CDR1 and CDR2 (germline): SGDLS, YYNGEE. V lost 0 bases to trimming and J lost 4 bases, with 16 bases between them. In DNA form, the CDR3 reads TGTGCCAGCAGCGTAGCTATGGGAATAAGAGGCACCGGGGAGCTGTTTTTT. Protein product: CASSVAMGIRGTGELFF.

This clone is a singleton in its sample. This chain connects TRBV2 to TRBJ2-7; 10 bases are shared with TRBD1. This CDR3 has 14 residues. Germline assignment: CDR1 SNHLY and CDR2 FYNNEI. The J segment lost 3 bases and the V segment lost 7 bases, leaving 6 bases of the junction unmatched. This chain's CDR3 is CASNTGQGSYEQYF. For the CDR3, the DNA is TGTGCCAGCAACACGGGACAGGGGAGCTACGAGCAGTACTTC.

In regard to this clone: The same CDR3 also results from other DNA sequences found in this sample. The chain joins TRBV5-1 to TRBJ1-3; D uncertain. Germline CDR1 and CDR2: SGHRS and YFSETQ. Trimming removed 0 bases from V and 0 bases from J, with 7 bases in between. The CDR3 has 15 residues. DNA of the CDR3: TGCGCCAGCAGCTTGGAAGCGAGCTCTGGAAACACCATATATTTT. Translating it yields CASSLEASSGNTIYF.

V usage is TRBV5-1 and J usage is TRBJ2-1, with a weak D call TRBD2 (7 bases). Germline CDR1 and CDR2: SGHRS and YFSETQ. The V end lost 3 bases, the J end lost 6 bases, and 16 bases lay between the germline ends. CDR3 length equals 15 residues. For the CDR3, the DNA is TGCGCCAGCAGCTCCCAAGGGGGGGGTGGCAATGAGCAGTTCTTC. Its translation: CASSSQGGGGNEQFF. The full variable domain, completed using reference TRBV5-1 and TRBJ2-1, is KAGVTQTPRYLIKTRGQQVTLSCSPISGHRSVSWYQQTPGQGLQFLFEYFSETQRNKGNFPGRFSGRQFSNSRSEMNVSTLELGDSALYLCASSSQGGGGNEQFFGPGTRLTVL.

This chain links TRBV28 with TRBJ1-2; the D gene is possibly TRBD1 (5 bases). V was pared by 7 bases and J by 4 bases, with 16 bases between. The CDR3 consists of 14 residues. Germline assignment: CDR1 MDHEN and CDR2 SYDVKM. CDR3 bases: TGTGCCAGCACCCCTCGACAGAAGTTCTATGGCTACACCTTC. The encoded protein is CASTPRQKFYGYTF.

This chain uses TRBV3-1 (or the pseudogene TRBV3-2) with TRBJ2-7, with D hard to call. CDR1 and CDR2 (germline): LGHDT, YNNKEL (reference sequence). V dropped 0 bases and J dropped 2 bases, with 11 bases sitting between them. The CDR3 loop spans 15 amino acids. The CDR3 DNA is TGTGCCAGCAGCCAAGATTATAGGGTTCCCTACGAGCAGTACTTC. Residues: CASSQDYRVPYEQYF.

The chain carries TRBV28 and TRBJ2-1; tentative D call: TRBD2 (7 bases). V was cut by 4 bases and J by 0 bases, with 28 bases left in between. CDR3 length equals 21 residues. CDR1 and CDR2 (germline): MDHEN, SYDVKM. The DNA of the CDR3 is TGTGCCAGCAGTTCCCAGTTTAAGGGGGGGGTTGCGGAGGTCTCCTACAATGAGCAGTTCTTC. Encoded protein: CASSSQFKGGVAEVSYNEQFF.

The DNA of the CDR3 is TGTGCCACCACACAGGGGGCTTCAGATACGCAGTATTTT. It encodes CATTQGASDTQYF. This chain links TRBV24-1 with TRBJ2-3; the match to TRBD1 covers 9 bases. Per the germline V gene, CDR1 is KGHDR and CDR2 is SFDVKD. J gave up 4 bases and V 8 bases, and 3 bases lay outside the gene matches. This CDR3 has 13 amino acids.

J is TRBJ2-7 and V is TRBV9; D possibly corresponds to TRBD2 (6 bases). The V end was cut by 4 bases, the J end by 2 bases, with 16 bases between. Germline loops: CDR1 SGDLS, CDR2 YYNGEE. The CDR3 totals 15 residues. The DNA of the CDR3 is TGTGCCAGCAGCTCCCTGCAGGGAGGAGCCTACGAGCAGTACTTC. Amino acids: CASSSLQGGAYEQYF.

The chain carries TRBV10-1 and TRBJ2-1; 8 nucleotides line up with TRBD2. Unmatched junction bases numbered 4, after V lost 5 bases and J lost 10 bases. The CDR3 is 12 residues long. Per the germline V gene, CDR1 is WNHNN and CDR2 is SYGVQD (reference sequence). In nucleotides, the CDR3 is TGCGCCAGCAGTCCGACTAGCGTCGAGCAGTTCTTC. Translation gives CASSPTSVEQFF.

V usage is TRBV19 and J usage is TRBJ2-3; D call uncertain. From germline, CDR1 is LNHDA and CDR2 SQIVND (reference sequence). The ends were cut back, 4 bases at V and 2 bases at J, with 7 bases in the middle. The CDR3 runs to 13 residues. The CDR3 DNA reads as TGTGCCAGTAGTACATACATCACAGATACGCAGTATTTT. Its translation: CASSTYITDTQYF.

The chain's CDR3 is CSASHGLGSWTGNTIYF. CDR3 DNA: TGCAGTGCTAGTCATGGCCTGGGGAGCTGGACTGGAAACACCATATATTTT. This chain uses TRBV20-1 with TRBJ1-3, with no clear D. The germline V and J ends were trimmed by 3 bases and 2 bases, with 20 bases remaining between them. The CDR3 is 17 residues long. Germline V gene data show CDR1 as DFQATT and CDR2 as SNEGSKA (reference sequence).

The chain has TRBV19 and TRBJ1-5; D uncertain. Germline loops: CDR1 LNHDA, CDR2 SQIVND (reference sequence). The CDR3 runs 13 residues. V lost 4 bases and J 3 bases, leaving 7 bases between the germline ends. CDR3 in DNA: TGTGCCAGTAGTACCGCGCTCAATCAGCCCCAGCATTTT. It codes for CASSTALNQPQHF.

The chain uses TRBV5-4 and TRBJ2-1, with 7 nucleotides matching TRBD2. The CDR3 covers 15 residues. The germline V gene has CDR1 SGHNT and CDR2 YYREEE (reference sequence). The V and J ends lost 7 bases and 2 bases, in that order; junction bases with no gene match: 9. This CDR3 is CASLDWEGAYNEQFF. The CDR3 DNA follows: TGTGCCAGCCTAGATTGGGAGGGAGCCTACAATGAGCAGTTCTTC.

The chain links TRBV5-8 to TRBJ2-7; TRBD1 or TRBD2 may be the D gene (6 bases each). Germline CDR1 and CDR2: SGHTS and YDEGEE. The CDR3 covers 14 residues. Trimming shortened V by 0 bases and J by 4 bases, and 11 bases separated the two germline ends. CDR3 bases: TGTGCCAGCAGCTTGGATCCGGGGGCTTACGAGCAGTACTTC. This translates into CASSLDPGAYEQYF.

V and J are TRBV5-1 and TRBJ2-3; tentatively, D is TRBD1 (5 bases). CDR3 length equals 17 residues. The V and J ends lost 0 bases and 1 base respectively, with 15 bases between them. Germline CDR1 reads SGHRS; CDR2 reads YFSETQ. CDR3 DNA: TGCGCCAGCAGCTTGGCAGCAACAGGAGCTCGCACAGATACGCAGTATTTT. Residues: CASSLAATGARTDTQYF.

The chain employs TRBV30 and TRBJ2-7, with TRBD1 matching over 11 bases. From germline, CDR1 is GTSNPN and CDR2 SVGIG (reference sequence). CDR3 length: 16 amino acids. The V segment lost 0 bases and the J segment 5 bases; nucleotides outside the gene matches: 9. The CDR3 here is CAWSVLVGQGADEQYF. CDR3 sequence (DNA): TGTGCCTGGAGTGTACTTGTTGGACAGGGGGCTGACGAGCAGTACTTC.

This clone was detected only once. The CDR3 DNA reads TGTGCCAGCAGTGAAAGGGCTTTTTGGGGCTACACCTTC. It is translated as CASSERAFWGYTF. V is TRBV2 and J is TRBJ1-2; D is unclear. This CDR3 contains 13 residues. Trimming removed 2 bases from V and 8 bases from J, with 12 bases in between. Germline CDR1 reads SNHLY; CDR2 reads FYNNEI.

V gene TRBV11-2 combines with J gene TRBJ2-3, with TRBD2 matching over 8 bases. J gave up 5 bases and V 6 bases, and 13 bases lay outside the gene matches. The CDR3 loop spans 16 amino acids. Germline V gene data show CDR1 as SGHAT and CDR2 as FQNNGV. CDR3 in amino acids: CASRPPTSGLRDTQYF. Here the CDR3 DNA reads TGTGCCAGCAGACCACCTACTAGCGGTCTCAGAGATACGCAGTATTTT.

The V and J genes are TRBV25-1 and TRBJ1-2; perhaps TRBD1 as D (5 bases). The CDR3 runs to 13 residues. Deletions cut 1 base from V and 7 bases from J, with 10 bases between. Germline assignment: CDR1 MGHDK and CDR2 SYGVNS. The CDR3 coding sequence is TGTGCCAGCAGTGAATGGGGGATACCTGGCTACACCTTC. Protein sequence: CASSEWGIPGYTF.

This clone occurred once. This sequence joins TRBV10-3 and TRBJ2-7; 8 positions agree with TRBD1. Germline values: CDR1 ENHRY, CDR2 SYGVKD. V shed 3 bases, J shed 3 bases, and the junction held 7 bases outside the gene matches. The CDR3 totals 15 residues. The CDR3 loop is CAISDRDRGGYEQYF. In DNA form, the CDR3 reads TGTGCCATCAGTGATCGAGACAGGGGAGGCTACGAGCAGTACTTC.